Sequencing of this TCR beta chain was carried out in a study of T-cell reconstitution after alpha-beta-depleted transplantation in children. Molecular barcoding with unique molecular identifiers was used for the TCRbeta library. TCRdb called the PCR reads again in MiXCR, with one record for every CDR3 protein. The data contain fewer than 700,000 distinct CDR3 sequences, 10% to 15% of them singletons. The CDR3 contains 15 residues. V was shortened by 5 bases and J by 2 bases, with 14 bases between the two germline ends. Germline lookup yields CDR1 MGHDK and CDR2 SYGVNS. Specimen: PBMCs, mostly from graft donor cells, collected 360 days after TCRalphabeta/CD19-depleted stem cell transplant. This receptor was identified in a male patient younger than 18 who had a stem cell transplant for acute myeloid leukemia, so the T cells may come from the graft donor. This chain links TRBV25-1 with TRBJ2-3; the D gene is possibly TRBD1 (6 bases). CDR3 protein: CASSQGGHITDTQYF. In nucleotides, the CDR3 is TGTGCCAGCAGTCAAGGGGGACATATCACAGATACGCAGTATTTT.